This T cell receptor beta chain was sequenced in a study of cytomegalovirus exposure and HLA in healthy donors. Study-level points and caveats: A list of around 150 TCR beta chains associated with cytomegalovirus was given.

Trimming cost V 4 bases and J 3 bases, with 8 bases left between them. Germline V gives CDR1 SGHKS, CDR2 YYEKEE (reference sequence). The CDR3 totals 12 residues. The table came from immunoSEQ multiplex PCR; TCRdb's copy has only in-frame clones and leaves some out. The repertoire includes about 56,000 clones, around 90% of them detected once, and roughly 1.2% sits in the top ten. Concerning this clone: Antigen unknown.

Material for sequencing was PBMCs. This receptor was taken from a man between 18 and 35 years old in good health and CMV-seronegative. The rearrangement uses TRBV5-5 and TRBJ2-7, with a weak D call TRBD1 (5 bases). The CDR3 DNA follows: TGTGCCAGCAGCCCCCAGGGCTACGAGCAGTACTTC. It yields the protein CASSPQGYEQYF.